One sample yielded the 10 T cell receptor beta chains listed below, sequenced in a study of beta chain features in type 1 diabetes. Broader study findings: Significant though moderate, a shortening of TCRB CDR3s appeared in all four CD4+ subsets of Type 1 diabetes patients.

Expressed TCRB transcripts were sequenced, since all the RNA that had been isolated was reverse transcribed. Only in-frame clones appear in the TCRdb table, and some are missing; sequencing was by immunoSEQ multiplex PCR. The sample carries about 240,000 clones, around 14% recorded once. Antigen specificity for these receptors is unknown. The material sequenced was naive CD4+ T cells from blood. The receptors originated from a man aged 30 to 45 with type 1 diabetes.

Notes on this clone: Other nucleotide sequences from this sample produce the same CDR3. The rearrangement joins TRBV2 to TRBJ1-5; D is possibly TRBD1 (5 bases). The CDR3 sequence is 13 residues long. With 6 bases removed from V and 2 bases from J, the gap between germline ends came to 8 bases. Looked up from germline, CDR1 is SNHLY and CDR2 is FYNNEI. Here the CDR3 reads CASRPTGNQPQHF. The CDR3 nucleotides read TGTGCCAGCAGACCGACAGGCAATCAGCCCCAGCATTTT.

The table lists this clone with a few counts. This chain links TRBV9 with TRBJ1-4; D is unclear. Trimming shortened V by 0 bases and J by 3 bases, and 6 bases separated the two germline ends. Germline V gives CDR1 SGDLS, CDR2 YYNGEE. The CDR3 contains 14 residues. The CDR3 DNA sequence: TGTGCCAGCAGCGTAGGAGGAGCTAATGAAAAACTGTTTTTT. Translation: CASSVGGANEKLFF.

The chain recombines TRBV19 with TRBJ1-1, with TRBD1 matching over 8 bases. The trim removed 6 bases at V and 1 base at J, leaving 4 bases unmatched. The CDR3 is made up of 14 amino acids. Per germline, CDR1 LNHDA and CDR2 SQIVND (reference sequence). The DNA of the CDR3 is TGTGCCAGTAGGACCCAGGGGGCGAACACTGAAGCTTTCTTT. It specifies CASRTQGANTEAFF.

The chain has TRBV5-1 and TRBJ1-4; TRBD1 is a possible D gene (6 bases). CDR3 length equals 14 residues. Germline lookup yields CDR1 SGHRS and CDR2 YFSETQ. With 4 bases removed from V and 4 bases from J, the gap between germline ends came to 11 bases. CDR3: CASSLDSFNEKLFF. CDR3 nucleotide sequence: TGCGCCAGCAGCCTGGACAGCTTTAATGAAAAACTGTTTTTT. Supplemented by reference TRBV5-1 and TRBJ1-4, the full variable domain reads KAGVTQTPRYLIKTRGQQVTLSCSPISGHRSVSWYQQTPGQGLQFLFEYFSETQRNKGNFPGRFSGRQFSNSRSEMNVSTLELGDSALYLCASSLDSFNEKLFFGSGTQLSVL.

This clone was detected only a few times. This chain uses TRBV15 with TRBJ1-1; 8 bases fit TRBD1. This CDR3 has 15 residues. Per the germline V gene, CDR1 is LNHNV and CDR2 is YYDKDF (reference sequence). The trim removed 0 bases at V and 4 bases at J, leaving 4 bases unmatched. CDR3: CATSRDRDRGTEAFF. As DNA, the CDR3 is TGTGCCACCAGCAGAGATCGAGACAGGGGCACTGAAGCTTTCTTT.

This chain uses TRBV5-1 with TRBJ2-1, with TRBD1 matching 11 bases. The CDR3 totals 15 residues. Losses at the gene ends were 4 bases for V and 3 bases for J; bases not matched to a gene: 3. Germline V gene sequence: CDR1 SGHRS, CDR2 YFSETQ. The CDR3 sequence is CASSLGTGGYNEQFF. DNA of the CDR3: TGCGCCAGCAGCCTCGGGACAGGGGGCTACAATGAGCAGTTCTTC.

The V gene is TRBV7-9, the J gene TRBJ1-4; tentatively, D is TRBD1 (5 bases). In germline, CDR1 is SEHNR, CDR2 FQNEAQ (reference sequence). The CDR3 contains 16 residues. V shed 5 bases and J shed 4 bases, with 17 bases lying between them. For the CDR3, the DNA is TGTGCCAGCAGCCTCCGCAGAACAGGACGTAATGAAAAACTGTTTTTT. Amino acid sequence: CASSLRRTGRNEKLFF.

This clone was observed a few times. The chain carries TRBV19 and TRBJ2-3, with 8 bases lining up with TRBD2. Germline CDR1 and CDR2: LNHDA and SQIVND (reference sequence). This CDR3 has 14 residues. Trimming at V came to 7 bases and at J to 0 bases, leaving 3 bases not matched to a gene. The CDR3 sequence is CASTSSGSTDTQYF. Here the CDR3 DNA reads TGTGCCAGTACATCTAGCGGGAGCACAGATACGCAGTATTTT.

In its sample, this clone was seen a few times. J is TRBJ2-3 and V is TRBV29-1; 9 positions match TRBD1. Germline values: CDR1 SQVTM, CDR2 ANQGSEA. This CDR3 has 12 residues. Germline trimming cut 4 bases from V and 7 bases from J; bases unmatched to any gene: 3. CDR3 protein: CSVVDRGNTQYF. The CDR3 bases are TGCAGCGTTGTGGACAGGGGTAATACGCAGTATTTT.

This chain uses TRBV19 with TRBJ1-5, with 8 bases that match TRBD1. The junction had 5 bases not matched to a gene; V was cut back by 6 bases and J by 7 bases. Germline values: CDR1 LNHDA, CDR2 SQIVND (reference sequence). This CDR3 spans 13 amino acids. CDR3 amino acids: CASSSQGAQPQHF. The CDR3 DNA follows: TGTGCCAGTAGCTCTCAGGGGGCGCAGCCCCAGCATTTT.